The text below deals with one T cell receptor beta chain. The data were taken from a study of blood T cell repertoires in COVID-19. In the original workflow: Amplified reference gene primers provided the basis for estimating nucleated cell counts. Data came from immunoSEQ multiplex PCR; TCRdb stores just in-frame clones and leaves some out. V, J and clone size were drawn from that table, and D and trimming were deduced from the DNA. The sample records around 37,000 clones, 87% being singletons. The CDR3 is 11 residues long. The rearrangement joins TRBV21-1 to TRBJ2-7; the D call TRBD2 from the table was never checked on the DNA. TRBV21-1 is a known pseudogene. The sequencing sample was made of peripheral blood. This clonotype was obtained from a man in his sixties with acute or convalescent COVID-19. CDR3 sequence reads: CASSKAGRQYF. The CDR3 coding sequence is TGTGCCAGCAGCAAGGCGGGCAGGCAGTACTTC.